A selection of T cell receptor beta chains follows, all from one sample in a study of cytotoxic CD8 clonotypes in ibrutinib-treated CLL. Sequencing used immunoSEQ multiplex PCR; TCRdb keeps in-frame clones, though not all of them. Of nearly 100,000 clones listed, 70% to 85% are singletons. Source: PBMCs, taken after 12 months of ibrutinib treatment. The source is a human donor with chronic lymphocytic leukemia. The CDR3 runs from the conserved cysteine through the conserved F or W. D genes are given only for firm matches. Size is omitted from some rows. Given values are once, few, many or a class for expanded clones.

d_gene	len	abundance	v_gene	j_gene	CDR3aa	CDR3nt
-	13	-	TRBV6-5	TRBJ2-3	CASSRGRTDTQYF	TGTGCCAGCAGTCGGGGGCGGACAGATACGCAGTATTTT
-	13	-	TRBV9	TRBJ2-2	CASSLSAPGELFF	TGTGCCAGCAGCTTGTCCGCCCCCGGGGAGCTGTTTTTT
TRBD1	13	few	TRBV7-9	TRBJ1-6	CASSPDRGSPLHF	TGTGCCAGCAGCCCGGACAGGGGGTCACCCCTCCACTTT
-	13	-	TRBV7-7	TRBJ2-5	CASSRDGSETQYF	TGTGCCAGCAGCCGGGACGGATCAGAGACCCAGTACTTC
-	16	once	TRBV2	TRBJ1-3	CASSLRRPSSGNTIYF	TGTGCCAGCAGCCTCCGACGACCCTCCTCTGGAAACACCATATATTTT
-	14	-	TRBV9	TRBJ1-1	CASSVVGVNTEAFF	TGTGCCAGCAGCGTAGTGGGGGTGAACACTGAAGCTTTCTTT
TRBD2	17	few	TRBV4-2	TRBJ2-3	CASSQEWTSGTTDTQYF	TGTGCCAGCAGCCAAGAGTGGACTAGCGGAACCACAGATACGCAGTATTTT
TRBD2	15	-	TRBV10-3	TRBJ2-7	CAISDQAGNPYEQYF	TGTGCCATCAGTGATCAAGCGGGGAACCCCTACGAGCAGTACTTC
-	16	-	TRBV27	TRBJ2-2	CASSSVYRGGAGELFF	TGTGCCAGCAGTTCGGTCTACCGAGGGGGAGCCGGGGAGCTGTTTTTT
-	16	-	TRBV5-1	TRBJ2-4	CASSLEGLGAKNIQYF	TGCGCCAGCAGCTTAGAAGGGTTGGGTGCCAAAAACATTCAGTACTTC
TRBD1	15	-	TRBV6-1	TRBJ2-2	CASRWAGGSTGELFF	TGTGCCAGCAGGTGGGCAGGGGGTAGCACCGGGGAGCTGTTTTTT
-	14	-	TRBV7-2	TRBJ1-1	CASSLRQGFPEAFF	TGTGCCAGCAGCTTACGGCAGGGGTTCCCCGAAGCTTTCTTT
TRBD2	16	-	TRBV5-6	TRBJ2-5	CASSLAPAGGRETQYF	TGTGCCAGCAGCTTGGCACCGGCGGGGGGTAGAGAGACCCAGTACTTC
-	16	-	TRBV28	TRBJ1-6	CASSFGGVGYNSPLHF	TGTGCCAGCAGTTTCGGGGGGGTGGGCTATAATTCACCCCTCCACTTT
TRBD1	14	-	TRBV6-4	TRBJ1-2	CASSVEQGSEGYTF	TGTGCCAGCAGTGTTGAACAGGGGTCGGAGGGCTACACCTTC
-	14	few	TRBV7-6	TRBJ1-2	CASSLKTDSYGYTF	TGTGCCAGCAGCTTAAAGACCGACTCTTATGGCTACACCTTC
-	12	-	TRBV5-1	TRBJ2-1	CASSSPHNEQFF	TGCGCCAGCAGCTCACCCCACAATGAGCAGTTCTTC